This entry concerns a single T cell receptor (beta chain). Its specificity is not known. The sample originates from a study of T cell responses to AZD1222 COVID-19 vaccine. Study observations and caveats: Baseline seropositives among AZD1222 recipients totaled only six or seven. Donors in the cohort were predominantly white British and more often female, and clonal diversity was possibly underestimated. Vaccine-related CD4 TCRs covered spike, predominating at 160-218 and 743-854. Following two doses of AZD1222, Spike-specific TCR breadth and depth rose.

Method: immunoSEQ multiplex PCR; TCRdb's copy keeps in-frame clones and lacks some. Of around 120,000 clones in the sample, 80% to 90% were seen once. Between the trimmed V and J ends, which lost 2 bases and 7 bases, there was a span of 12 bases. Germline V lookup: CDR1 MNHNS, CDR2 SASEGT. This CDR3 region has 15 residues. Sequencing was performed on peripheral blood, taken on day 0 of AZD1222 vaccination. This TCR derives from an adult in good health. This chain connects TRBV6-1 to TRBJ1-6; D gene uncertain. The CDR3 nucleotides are TGTGCCAGCAGTGAATCGACCCTCAGGAATTCACCCCTCCACTTT. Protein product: CASSESTLRNSPLHF.